These 7 T cell receptor beta chains were all obtained from the same sample, sequenced in a study of Graves' ophthalmopathy and Graves' hyperthyroidism. Amplification of TCR beta CDR3 regions used RNA transcripts. HTBI primers were used in a first-round RT-PCR, which preceded a second-round multiplex PCR. From the multiplex PCR reads, TCRdb called clonotypes with MiXCR, one entry per CDR3 protein. Of roughly 600,000 distinct CDR3 sequences in the sample, less than 40% were seen once. Material: peripheral blood or thyroid tissue (not recorded which). Receptors originate from an adult man with Graves' hyperthyroidism.

With regard to this clonotype: Being one base from a much bigger clone, this may be a read error. This chain uses TRBV20-1 with TRBJ2-5; the match to TRBD2 covers 9 bases. Germline-derived CDR1 and CDR2 are DFQATT and SNEGSKA (reference sequence). This CDR3 comprises 15 residues. Trimming removed 1 base from V and 5 bases from J; junction bases left unmatched: 8. CDR3 bases: TGCAGTGCTAGAGGTTTTAGCGGGGGTCGGGAGACCCAGTACTTC. The encoded protein is CSARGFSGGRETQYF.

The V and J genes are TRBV13 and TRBJ1-5; 9 bases are a match to TRBD1. The V gene end was trimmed by 3 bases and the J gene end by 4 bases; junction bases not matched to a gene: 4. There are 15 residues in the CDR3. From germline, CDR1 is PRHDT and CDR2 FYEKMQ (reference sequence). The CDR3 sequence is CASSLRGTGNQPQHF. The CDR3 nucleotides read TGTGCCAGCAGCTTGAGGGGGACAGGGAATCAGCCCCAGCATTTT. Filled out from reference TRBV13 and TRBJ1-5, the complete variable domain reads AAGVIQSPRHLIKEKRETATLKCYPIPRHDTVYWYQQGPGQDPQFLISFYEKMQSDKGSIPDRFSAQQFSDYHSELNMSSLELGDSALYFCASSLRGTGNQPQHFGDGTRLSIL.

This clonotype showed up many times. The J gene is TRBJ1-3, the V gene TRBV25-1, with a tentative D call TRBD1 (5 bases). The CDR3 has 15 amino acids. Germline loops: CDR1 MGHDK, CDR2 SYGVNS. Trimming stripped 2 bases from V and 2 bases from J, with 10 bases between. CDR3 region: CASSEQGIPGNTIYF. In DNA, the CDR3 is TGTGCCAGCAGTGAACAGGGCATACCTGGAAACACCATATATTTT.

This clonotype was detected many times. The chain couples TRBV11-3 to TRBJ1-5; 10 nucleotides agree with TRBD1. In germline, CDR1 is SGHNT, CDR2 YENEEA. The V and J ends lost 5 bases and 0 bases, in that order; junction bases with no gene match: 7. CDR3 length: 17 residues. CDR3 coding DNA: TGTGCCAGCAGCGCACCCGGGACAGGGGATAGCAATCAGCCCCAGCATTTT. Translation: CASSAPGTGDSNQPQHF.

Many counts were recorded for this clonotype. The J gene is TRBJ2-7, the V gene TRBV6-1; D remains ambiguous. This CDR3 spans 11 amino acids. V lost 6 bases, J lost 3 bases, and 6 bases lay in between. Per the germline V gene, CDR1 is MNHNS and CDR2 is SASEGT. In DNA form, the CDR3 reads TGTGCCAGCAGGGCGGACTACGAGCAGTACTTC. It encodes CASRADYEQYF.

For this clonotype: The CDR3 does not end in the conserved phenylalanine or tryptophan, so this is likely a read error. This sequence joins TRBV6-6 and TRBJ2-5; 9 nucleotides match TRBD1. The CDR3 extends over 14 amino acids. With 5 bases clipped from V and 2 bases from J, the junction kept 3 bases outside the gene matches. The germline V gene has CDR1 MNHNY and CDR2 SVGAGI (reference sequence). CDR3 residues: CASSIGQGQETQYL. The CDR3 coding sequence is TGTGCCAGCAGTATCGGACAGGGGCAAGAGACCCAGTACCTC.

This clonotype was seen at least ten times. The V gene is TRBV10-1, the J gene TRBJ1-1; D might be TRBD1 (6 bases). CDR3 length: 13 amino acids. From germline, CDR1 is WNHNN and CDR2 SYGVQD (reference sequence). Trimming stripped 6 bases from V and 6 bases from J, with 14 bases between. CDR3 nucleotides: TGCGCCAGCAGCCAAACAGGGCTGGCTGAAGCTTTCTTT. It encodes CASSQTGLAEAFF.